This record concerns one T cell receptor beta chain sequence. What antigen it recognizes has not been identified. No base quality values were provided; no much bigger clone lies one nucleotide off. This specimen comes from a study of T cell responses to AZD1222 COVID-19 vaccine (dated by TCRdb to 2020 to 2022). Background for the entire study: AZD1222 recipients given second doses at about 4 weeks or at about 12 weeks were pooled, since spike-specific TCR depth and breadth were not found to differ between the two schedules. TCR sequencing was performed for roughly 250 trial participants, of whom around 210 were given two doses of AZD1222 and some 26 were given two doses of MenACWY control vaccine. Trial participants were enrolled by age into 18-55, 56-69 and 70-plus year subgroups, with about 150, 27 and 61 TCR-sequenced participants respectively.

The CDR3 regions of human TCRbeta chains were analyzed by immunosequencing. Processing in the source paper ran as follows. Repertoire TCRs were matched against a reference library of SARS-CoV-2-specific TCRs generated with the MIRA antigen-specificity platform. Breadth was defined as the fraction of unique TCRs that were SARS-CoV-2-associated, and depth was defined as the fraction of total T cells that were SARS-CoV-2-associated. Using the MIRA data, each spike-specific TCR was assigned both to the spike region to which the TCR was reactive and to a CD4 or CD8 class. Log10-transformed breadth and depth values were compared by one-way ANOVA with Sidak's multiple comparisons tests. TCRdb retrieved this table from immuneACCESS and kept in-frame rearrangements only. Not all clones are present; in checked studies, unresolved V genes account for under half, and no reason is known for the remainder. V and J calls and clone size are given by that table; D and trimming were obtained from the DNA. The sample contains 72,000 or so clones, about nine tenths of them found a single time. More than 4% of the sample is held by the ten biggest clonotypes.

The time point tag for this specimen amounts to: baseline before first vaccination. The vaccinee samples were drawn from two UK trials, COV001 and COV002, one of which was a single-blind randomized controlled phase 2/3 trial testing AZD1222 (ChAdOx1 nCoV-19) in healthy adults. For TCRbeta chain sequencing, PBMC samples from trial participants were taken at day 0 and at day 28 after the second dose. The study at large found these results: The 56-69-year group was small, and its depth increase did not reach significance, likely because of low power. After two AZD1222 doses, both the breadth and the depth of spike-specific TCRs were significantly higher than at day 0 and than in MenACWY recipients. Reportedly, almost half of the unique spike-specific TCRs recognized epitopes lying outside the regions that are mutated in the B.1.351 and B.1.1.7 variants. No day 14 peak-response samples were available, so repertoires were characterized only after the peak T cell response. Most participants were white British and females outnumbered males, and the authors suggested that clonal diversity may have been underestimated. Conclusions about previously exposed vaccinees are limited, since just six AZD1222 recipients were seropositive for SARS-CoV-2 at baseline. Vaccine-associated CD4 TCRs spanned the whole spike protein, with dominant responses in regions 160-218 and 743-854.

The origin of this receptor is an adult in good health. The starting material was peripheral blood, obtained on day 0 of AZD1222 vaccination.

The DNA sequence follows: TGTGCCAGCAGCGCGGGACAGGGAAGCAATCAGCCCCAGCATTTT. Its protein reads: CASSAGQGSNQPQHF. The V and J segments used are TRBV7-6 and TRBJ1-5, with 9 bases in between that match TRBD1. The germline V gene sets CDR1 to SGHVS and CDR2 to FNYEAQ. Trimming leaves V shorter by 5 bases and J shorter by 1 base, with the junction holding 3 bases beyond the gene matches. The cysteine opens and the phenylalanine closes a CDR3 of 15 amino acids. The kept DNA is CDR3 alone, 45 bases in frame from the first base.